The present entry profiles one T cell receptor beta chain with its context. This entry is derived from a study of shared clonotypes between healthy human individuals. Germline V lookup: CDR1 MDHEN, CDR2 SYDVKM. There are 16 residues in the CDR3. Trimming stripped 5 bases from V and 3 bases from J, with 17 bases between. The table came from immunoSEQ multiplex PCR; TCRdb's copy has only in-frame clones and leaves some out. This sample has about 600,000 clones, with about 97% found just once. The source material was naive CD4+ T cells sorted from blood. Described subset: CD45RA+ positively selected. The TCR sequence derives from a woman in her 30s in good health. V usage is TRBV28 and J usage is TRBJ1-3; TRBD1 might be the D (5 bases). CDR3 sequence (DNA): TGTGCCAGCAGTCCAGCCGGGGGGGATGGTGGAAACACCATATATTTT. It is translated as CASSPAGGDGGNTIYF.